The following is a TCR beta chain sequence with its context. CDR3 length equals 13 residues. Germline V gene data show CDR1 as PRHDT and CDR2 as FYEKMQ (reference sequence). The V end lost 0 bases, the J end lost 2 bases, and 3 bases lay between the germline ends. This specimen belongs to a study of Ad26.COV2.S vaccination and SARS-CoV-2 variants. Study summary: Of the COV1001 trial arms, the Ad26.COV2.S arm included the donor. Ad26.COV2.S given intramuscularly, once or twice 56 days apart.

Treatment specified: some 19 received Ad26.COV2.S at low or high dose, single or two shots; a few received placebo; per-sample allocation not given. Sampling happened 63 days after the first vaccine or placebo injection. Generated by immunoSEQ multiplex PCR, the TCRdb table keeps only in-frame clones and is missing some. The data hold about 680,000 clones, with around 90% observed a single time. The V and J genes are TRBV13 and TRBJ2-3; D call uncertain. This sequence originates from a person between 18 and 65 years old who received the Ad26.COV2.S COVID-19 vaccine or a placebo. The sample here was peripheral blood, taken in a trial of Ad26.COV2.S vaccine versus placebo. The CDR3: CASSLGVTDTQYF. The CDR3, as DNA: TGTGCCAGCAGCTTAGGGGTCACAGATACGCAGTATTTT.